This passage covers 26 T cell receptor beta chains from one sample sequenced in a study of blood T cell repertoires in COVID-19. Using immunoSEQ multiplex PCR, the repertoire was profiled, and TCRdb retains in-frame clones only, with some absent. The table includes 180,000 or so clones, approximately 80% detected once. What was sequenced was PBMCs or T cells enriched from blood (not recorded which). Receptors were obtained from a woman aged 60 to 75 who had recovered from COVID-19.

J is TRBJ1-2 and V is TRBV27, with 9 bases that match TRBD1. V was clipped by 6 bases and J by 7 bases; unmatched bases: 15. The CDR3 covers 16 residues. Per germline, CDR1 MNHEY and CDR2 SMNVEV (reference sequence). The CDR3 nucleotides read TGTGCCAGCAGGAAACAGGGGGCAACCGTGGGGGGTGGCTACACCTTC. It specifies CASRKQGATVGGGYTF.

The J gene is TRBJ1-5, the V gene TRBV5-1, with TRBD1 matching 10 bases. J lost 3 bases, V lost 4 bases, and 7 bases had no gene match. The CDR3 is 16 residues long. The germline gives CDR1 SGHRS, CDR2 YFSETQ. The chain's CDR3 is CASSVGQGNVNQPQHF. Written as DNA, the CDR3 is TGCGCCAGCAGCGTGGGACAGGGGAACGTCAATCAGCCCCAGCATTTT.

The chain is built from TRBV7-8 and TRBJ1-4, with a possible D match to TRBD1 (6 bases). The length of the CDR3 is 15 residues. Germline lookup yields CDR1 SGHVS and CDR2 FQNEAQ. The germline V and J ends were trimmed by 5 bases and 3 bases, with 13 bases remaining between them. The CDR3 DNA reads as TGTGCCAGCAGCCCACGGGGGGGCCCTAATGAAAAACTGTTTTTT. The encoded protein is CASSPRGGPNEKLFF.

V is TRBV9 and J is TRBJ1-6, with 8 nucleotides matching TRBD1. V trimming: 7 bases; J trimming: 8 bases; junction bases outside the gene matches: 8. The CDR3 loop spans 14 amino acids. Germline V gene sequence: CDR1 SGDLS, CDR2 YYNGEE. CDR3 protein: CASSIGQGDSPLHF. CDR3 nucleotide sequence: TGTGCCAGCTCTATAGGACAGGGCGATTCACCCCTCCACTTT.

The J gene is TRBJ1-1, the V gene TRBV7-2, with D unresolved. The CDR3 loop spans 14 amino acids. Trimming pared 7 bases from V and 2 bases from J, leaving 14 bases between. CDR1 is SGHTA and CDR2 is FQGNSA in the germline V gene. The CDR3 nucleotides read TGTGCCAGCAAGAAAGGGCGGGTCAACACTGAAGCTTTCTTT. Translation gives CASKKGRVNTEAFF.

The sample holds a few counts of this clone. This sequence joins TRBV24-1 and TRBJ1-4, with no clear D. Trimming took 4 bases from V and 11 from J, leaving 13 bases between them. The CDR3 runs 13 residues. Germline CDR1 is KGHDR and CDR2 is SFDVKD. CDR3 residues: CATSEITTGKLFF. The CDR3 DNA follows: TGTGCCACCAGTGAGATTACGACGGGGAAACTGTTTTTT.

This clone was counted a few times. The V gene is TRBV5-1, the J gene TRBJ2-7, with 10 bases identical to TRBD2. The CDR3 contains 14 residues. The junction had 4 bases not matched to a gene; V was cut back by 3 bases and J by 4 bases. Germline-derived CDR1 and CDR2 are SGHRS and YFSETQ. CDR3 sequence reads: CASSSGTSVYEQYF. The CDR3 coding sequence is TGCGCCAGCAGCTCCGGGACTAGCGTTTACGAGCAGTACTTC.

The chain is built from TRBV4-1 and TRBJ1-1, with TRBD1 matching over 7 bases. Trimming at V came to 2 bases and at J to 7 bases, leaving 10 bases not matched to a gene. Looked up from germline, CDR1 is MGHRA and CDR2 is YSYEKL. This CDR3 has 15 amino acids. Written as DNA, the CDR3 is TGCGCCAGCAGCCAAACGGACAGGAGGGGGTATGAAGCTTTCTTT. This codes for CASSQTDRRGYEAFF.

This clone was observed a handful of times. V is TRBV19 and J is TRBJ1-2; 7 nucleotides line up with TRBD1. With 5 bases clipped from V and 3 bases from J, the junction kept 0 bases outside the gene matches. Germline loops: CDR1 LNHDA, CDR2 SQIVND (reference sequence). There are 12 residues in the CDR3. CDR3 sequence (DNA): TGTGCCAGTAGTGGACAGGACTATGGCTACACCTTC. Its translation is CASSGQDYGYTF.

The V gene is TRBV28, the J gene TRBJ1-2; D unclear. This CDR3 comprises 12 residues. Germline lookup yields CDR1 MDHEN and CDR2 SYDVKM. V dropped 5 bases and J dropped 4 bases, with 8 bases sitting between them. The CDR3 coding sequence is TGTGCCAGCAGTACCAGTCTCTATGGCTACACCTTC. Its protein is CASSTSLYGYTF.

CDR3 residues: CASSDRYEAFF. CDR3 coding DNA: TGTGCCAGCTCTGACAGGTACGAAGCTTTCTTT. The rearrangement links TRBV28 to TRBJ1-1; weak D call: TRBD1 (6 bases). V was shortened by 8 bases and J by 8 bases, with 12 bases between the two germline ends. The CDR3 sequence is 11 residues long. Germline V CDR1 and CDR2: MDHEN, SYDVKM.

This clone came up once. The rearrangement uses TRBV5-1 and TRBJ2-3; D may be TRBD2 (5 bases). Germline V gives CDR1 SGHRS, CDR2 YFSETQ. There are 15 residues in the CDR3. Trimming took off 2 bases at V and 2 bases at J, with 12 bases between the two ends. The CDR3: CASSFDPGNTDTQYF. The CDR3 nucleotides are TGCGCCAGCAGCTTCGATCCGGGGAACACAGATACGCAGTATTTT. Supplemented by reference TRBV5-1 and TRBJ2-3, the full variable domain reads KAGVTQTPRYLIKTRGQQVTLSCSPISGHRSVSWYQQTPGQGLQFLFEYFSETQRNKGNFPGRFSGRQFSNSRSEMNVSTLELGDSALYLCASSFDPGNTDTQYFGPGTRLTVL.

As for this clone: Other nucleotide sequences from this sample produce the same CDR3. The chain is built from TRBV18 and TRBJ2-5; the D is unclear. Per germline, CDR1 KGHSH and CDR2 LQKENI. This CDR3 has 15 residues. V was shortened by 0 bases and J by 4 bases, with 12 bases between the two germline ends. The CDR3: CASSPPGGARETQYF. The CDR3 DNA follows: TGTGCCAGCTCACCACCCGGCGGAGCACGAGAGACCCAGTACTTC.

CDR3 nucleotide sequence: TGTGCCAGCAGTGAAGGGTACAGGGGGCGAGGCTACACCTTC. As protein: CASSEGYRGRGYTF. The chain uses TRBV2 and TRBJ1-2; TRBD1 agrees at 9 bases. V shed 1 base, J shed 8 bases, and the junction held 5 bases outside the gene matches. Germline V gene lookup returns CDR1 SNHLY and CDR2 FYNNEI. This CDR3 region has 14 residues.

The chain links TRBV4-1 to TRBJ1-1, with D maybe TRBD1 (5 bases). The CDR3 consists of 14 residues. V was trimmed by 4 bases and J by 1 base, leaving 10 bases between them. The germline CDR1 and CDR2 sequences are MGHRA and YSYEKL. The CDR3 is CASSPPGQNTEAFF. CDR3 nucleotides: TGCGCCAGCAGCCCGCCAGGGCAGAACACTGAAGCTTTCTTT.

There are a few counts of this clone. V and J are TRBV7-9 and TRBJ2-4; D possibly corresponds to TRBD2 (5 bases). There are 13 residues in the CDR3. Germline-derived CDR1 and CDR2 are SEHNR and FQNEAQ (reference sequence). Trimming removed 8 bases from V and 7 bases from J, with 15 bases in between. The chain's CDR3 is CASSGNLANIQYF. The CDR3 nucleotides read TGTGCCAGCTCGGGGAATCTGGCTAACATTCAGTACTTC.

This clone has only one observation. The chain links TRBV5-1 to TRBJ2-5; D unresolved. With 0 bases removed from V and 4 bases from J, the gap between germline ends came to 7 bases. CDR1 and CDR2 (germline): SGHRS, YFSETQ. This CDR3 comprises 13 residues. The CDR3 bases are TGCGCCAGCAGCTTGGGGCAAAGAGAGACCCAGTACTTC. It codes for CASSLGQRETQYF.

At least ten counts were recorded for this clone. This rearrangement joins TRBV9 to TRBJ2-5; a weak D match, TRBD2 (5 bases). The germline gives CDR1 SGDLS, CDR2 YYNGEE. There are 15 residues in the CDR3. With 0 bases removed from V and 5 bases from J, the gap between germline ends came to 14 bases. The CDR3 region is CASSVGNGRVETQYF. As DNA, the CDR3 is TGTGCCAGCAGCGTAGGAAATGGGCGGGTGGAGACCCAGTACTTC.

This clone was counted once. The V and J genes are TRBV5-1 and TRBJ2-3, with 11 nucleotides matching TRBD2. V shed 7 bases and J 3 bases; nucleotides not matched to a gene: 4. Germline CDR1 reads SGHRS; CDR2 reads YFSETQ. The CDR3 sequence is 14 residues long. The CDR3 DNA reads as TGCGCCAGCCTAGCGGGAGGTGGAACAGATACGCAGTATTTT. Residues: CASLAGGGTDTQYF.

This clone was found once. The chain has TRBV9 and TRBJ2-1; 9 nucleotides align to TRBD1. Germline V CDR1 and CDR2: SGDLS, YYNGEE. Losses at the gene ends were 0 bases for V and 7 bases for J; bases not matched to a gene: 5. CDR3 length equals 15 residues. The DNA of the CDR3 is TGTGCCAGCAGCGTAGACGGACAGGGGAGGAATGAGCAGTTCTTC. It translates to CASSVDGQGRNEQFF.

The V gene is TRBV4-1, the J gene TRBJ2-1; D not resolved. Trimming left V 5 bases short and J 0 bases short, with 14 bases between. The CDR3 is made up of 16 amino acids. Germline CDR1 reads MGHRA; CDR2 reads YSYEKL. DNA of the CDR3: TGCGCCAGCAGCTTTCTACCGATACCCTCCTACAATGAGCAGTTCTTC. Residues: CASSFLPIPSYNEQFF.

This clone was seen only once. This rearrangement joins TRBV9 to TRBJ2-7, with D unresolved. CDR3 size: 14 residues. V lost 3 bases, J lost 5 bases, and 15 bases lay in between. Germline CDR1 and CDR2: SGDLS and YYNGEE. Here the CDR3 reads CASSALPFLDEQYF. The DNA for the CDR3 is TGTGCCAGCAGCGCCCTCCCATTCTTAGACGAGCAGTACTTC.

The chain joins TRBV2 to TRBJ1-1, with TRBD1 matching 7 bases. V was clipped by 5 bases and J by 7 bases; unmatched bases: 4. There are 12 residues in the CDR3. The germline V gene has CDR1 SNHLY and CDR2 FYNNEI. CDR3 residues: CASSTRDSEAFF. Here the CDR3 DNA reads TGTGCCAGCAGTACCCGGGACAGTGAAGCTTTCTTT.

The chain recombines TRBV5-1 with TRBJ1-2, with 9 bases fitting TRBD1. The CDR3 contains 14 residues. Losses at the gene ends were 4 bases for V and 5 bases for J; bases not matched to a gene: 6. Germline V lookup: CDR1 SGHRS, CDR2 YFSETQ. The CDR3 region is CASSPGQGGYGYTF. The CDR3 DNA sequence: TGCGCCAGCAGCCCGGGACAGGGAGGGTATGGCTACACCTTC.

This clone was recorded a few times. This sequence joins TRBV5-1 and TRBJ2-3; D is perhaps TRBD2 (6 bases). Germline V gene sequence: CDR1 SGHRS, CDR2 YFSETQ. V lost 0 bases, J lost 6 bases, and 11 bases lay in between. The CDR3 contains 14 residues. CDR3 loop: CASSLELARDTQYF. In DNA, the CDR3 is TGCGCCAGCAGCTTGGAGCTAGCGCGGGATACGCAGTATTTT.

This clone came up a few times. V gene TRBV5-4 combines with J gene TRBJ1-6; D perhaps matches TRBD1 (5 bases). Germline CDR1 SGHNT, CDR2 YYREEE (reference sequence). V lost 3 bases and J lost 10, with 14 bases in between. The CDR3 is 14 amino acids. In DNA form, the CDR3 reads TGTGCCAGCAGCTCGGGTTGGGGCCAATCACCCCTCCACTTT. Encoded protein: CASSSGWGQSPLHF.